Below, one T cell receptor beta chain is given with its context. Germline CDR1 SNHLY, CDR2 FYNNEI. With 4 bases removed from V and 0 bases from J, the gap between germline ends came to 7 bases. The CDR3 extends over 14 amino acids. This record belongs to a study of blood T cell repertoires in COVID-19. At the level of the study: Acute and convalescent COVID-19 samples came from the United States, Italy and Spain. From T cells, B-cell-depleted T cells, or PBMCs came the material, which was cDNA or gDNA.

Methods used by the authors: How many nucleated cells were present was estimated from reference gene primer amplification. Data came from immunoSEQ multiplex PCR; TCRdb stores just in-frame clones and leaves some out. The DNA was the basis for D and trimming; V, J and clone size are from that table. The data contain fewer than 200,000 clones, about 88% of them singletons. The sequencing sample was made of peripheral blood. This chain uses TRBV2 with TRBJ1-5; TRBD1 might be the D (6 bases). The sequence came from a man between 60 and 75 years old with acute or convalescent COVID-19. CDR3 protein: CASSGGLSNQPQHF. For the CDR3, the DNA is TGTGCCAGCAGTGGGGGGCTTAGCAATCAGCCCCAGCATTTT.